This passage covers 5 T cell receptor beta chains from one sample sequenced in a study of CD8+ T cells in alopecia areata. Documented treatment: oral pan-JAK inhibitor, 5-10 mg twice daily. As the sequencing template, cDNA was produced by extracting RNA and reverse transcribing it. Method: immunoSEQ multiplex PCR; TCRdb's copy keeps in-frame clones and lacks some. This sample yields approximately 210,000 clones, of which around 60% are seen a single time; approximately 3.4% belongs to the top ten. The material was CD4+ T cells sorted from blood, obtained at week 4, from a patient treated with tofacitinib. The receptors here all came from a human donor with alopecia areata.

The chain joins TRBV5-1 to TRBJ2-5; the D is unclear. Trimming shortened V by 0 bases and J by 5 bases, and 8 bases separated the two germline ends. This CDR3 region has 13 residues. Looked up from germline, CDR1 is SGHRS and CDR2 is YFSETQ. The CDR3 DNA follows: TGCGCCAGCAGCTTGGTTAGAGTGGAGACCCAGTACTTC. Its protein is CASSLVRVETQYF.

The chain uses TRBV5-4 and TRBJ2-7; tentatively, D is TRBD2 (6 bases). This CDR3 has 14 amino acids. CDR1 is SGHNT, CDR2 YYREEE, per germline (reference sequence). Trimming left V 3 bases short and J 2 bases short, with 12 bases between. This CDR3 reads CASSSSELPYEQYF. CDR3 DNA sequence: TGTGCCAGCAGCTCTAGCGAGCTCCCCTACGAGCAGTACTTC.

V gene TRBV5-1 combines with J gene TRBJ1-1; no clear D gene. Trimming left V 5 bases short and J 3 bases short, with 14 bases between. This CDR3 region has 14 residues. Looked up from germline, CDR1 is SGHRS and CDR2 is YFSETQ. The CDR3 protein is CASRGIRRDTEAFF. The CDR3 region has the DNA TGCGCCAGCAGGGGCATCCGGCGGGACACTGAAGCTTTCTTT. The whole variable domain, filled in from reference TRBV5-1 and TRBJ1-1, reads KAGVTQTPRYLIKTRGQQVTLSCSPISGHRSVSWYQQTPGQGLQFLFEYFSETQRNKGNFPGRFSGRQFSNSRSEMNVSTLELGDSALYLCASRGIRRDTEAFFGQGTRLTVV.

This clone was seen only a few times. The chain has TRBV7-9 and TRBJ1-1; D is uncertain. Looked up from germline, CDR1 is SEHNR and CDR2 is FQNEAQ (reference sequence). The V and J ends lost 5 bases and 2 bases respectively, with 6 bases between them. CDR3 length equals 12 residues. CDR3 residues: CASSPLNTEAFF. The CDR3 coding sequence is TGTGCCAGCAGCCCACTAAACACTGAAGCTTTCTTT.

CDR3 bases: TGTGCCAGCACCCCTGGGAGGGCCGGGGAGCTGTTTTTT. Amino acids: CASTPGRAGELFF. The rearrangement links TRBV27 to TRBJ2-2, with 7 bases aligning to TRBD2. J gave up 6 bases and V 7 bases, and 5 bases lay outside the gene matches. Per germline, CDR1 MNHEY and CDR2 SMNVEV (reference sequence). The CDR3 is made up of 13 amino acids.